Sequencing of this T cell receptor beta chain was carried out in a study of T-cell memory formation after mild COVID-19. On the study more broadly: The study found TCR clusters largely donor specific.

TCRdb itself ran the 5' RACE reads through MiXCR, one entry per CDR3 protein. The sample records around 430,000 distinct CDR3 sequences, 15% to 20% being singletons. The CDR3 loop spans 14 amino acids. Germline trimming cut 5 bases from V and 0 bases from J; bases unmatched to any gene: 3. CDR1 and CDR2 (germline): DFQATT, SNEGSKA (reference sequence). The TCR originated in a young man who had mild COVID-19 (a few samples of this study predate the infection). Cell type and time point are not known. The sample taken for sequencing was PBMCs or a T cell subset sorted from them (not recorded which). The rearrangement joins TRBV20-1 to TRBJ1-2; 10 nucleotides match TRBD1. DNA for the CDR3: TGCAGTGCTGGGGACAGGGGCACTAACTATGGCTACACCTTC. Its translation is CSAGDRGTNYGYTF.